This T cell receptor beta chain was identified in a study of blood T cell repertoires in COVID-19. In germline, CDR1 is MNHEY, CDR2 SVGEGT. Germline trimming cut 6 bases from V and 0 bases from J; bases unmatched to any gene: 8. There are 16 residues in the CDR3. Sequencing was performed with immunoSEQ multiplex PCR; in TCRdb, only in-frame clones are kept and a portion is missing. The sample lists around 370,000 clones; under 95% were seen once. The sample taken for sequencing was peripheral blood. The chain recombines TRBV6-2 or TRBV6-3 with TRBJ2-1; TRBD1 matches at 7 bases. This TCR came from a young woman who had recovered from COVID-19. CDR3 coding DNA: TGTGCCAGCAGCCGGGGACAGCTGAGCTCCTACAATGAGCAGTTCTTC. Its protein product is CASSRGQLSSYNEQFF.